These T cell receptor beta chains were read from a single sample in a study of post-analysis software for immune sequencing data. TCRdb passed the PCR reads through MiXCR, listing each CDR3 protein once. Of fewer than 850,000 distinct CDR3 sequences in the sample, about half were seen once. Sequences were obtained from blood. The source of these receptors is a girl aged 5-17 years with multiple sclerosis. Each CDR3 is given with its conserved first and last residue. Fields, in order: V gene, clone size, J gene, D gene, CDR3 protein, CDR3 DNA. A D gene is named only where the DNA matches it firmly. Rows give clone size only sometimes, using once, few, many, or a class for an expanded clone.

TRBV10-3	once	TRBJ2-7	NA	CATRSNTDQYF	TGTGCCACGAGAAGCAATACTGACCAGTACTTC
TRBV12-3/TRBV12-4	few	TRBJ1-2	NA	CASSGQINGYTF	TGTGCCAGCAGTGGACAGATAAATGGCTACACCTTC
TRBV5-1	NA	TRBJ2-3	TRBD2	CASRAGLAGQDTQYF	TGCGCCAGCAGGGCAGGACTAGCGGGCCAAGATACGCAGTATTTT
TRBV12-3/TRBV12-4	NA	TRBJ2-7	NA	CASSSQIGGYEQYF	TGTGCCAGCAGTTCGCAGATAGGGGGATACGAGCAGTACTTC
TRBV7-2	NA	TRBJ1-5	NA	CASSLLSYPGSNQPQHF	TGTGCCAGCAGCTTATTATCGTACCCTGGGTCGAATCAGCCCCAGCATTTT
TRBV9	NA	TRBJ2-1	NA	CASSENGQTLNEQFF	TGTGCCAGCAGCGAGAACGGACAGACCCTTAATGAGCAGTTCTTC
TRBV29-1	NA	TRBJ2-7	TRBD2	CSVGLAGGISYEQYF	TGCAGCGTTGGTCTAGCGGGAGGAATCTCCTACGAGCAGTACTTC
TRBV28	few	TRBJ2-5	TRBD2	CASSFGLAGGQETQYF	TGTGCCAGCAGTTTTGGCCTAGCGGGAGGTCAAGAGACCCAGTACTTC
TRBV20-1	NA	TRBJ2-7	NA	CSARDAPHGDYEQYF	TGCAGTGCTAGAGATGCCCCCCATGGGGATTACGAGCAGTACTTC
TRBV20-1	NA	TRBJ2-7	TRBD1	CSARGGQGDHEQYF	TGCAGTGCTAGAGGGGGACAGGGAGACCATGAGCAGTACTTC
TRBV12-3/TRBV12-4	few	TRBJ1-4	NA	CASSTSQGRLFF	NA
TRBV12-3/TRBV12-4	once	TRBJ1-2	TRBD1	CASSLTDRALNYGYTF	TGTGCCAGCAGTTTGACAGACAGGGCCCTTAACTATGGCTACACCTTC
TRBV7-2	few	TRBJ2-7	NA	CASSPALVGGPNYEQYF	TGTGCCAGCAGCCCAGCCCTCGTCGGGGGGCCTAACTACGAGCAGTACTTC
TRBV7-9	NA	TRBJ2-7	NA	CASSLEVQDSYEQYF	TGTGCCAGCAGCTTAGAGGTGCAAGACTCCTACGAGCAGTACTTC
TRBV5-6	NA	TRBJ1-5	TRBD1	CASSSRTGRQPQHF	TGTGCCAGCAGCTCCCGGACAGGGCGGCAGCCCCAGCATTTT
TRBV24-1	NA	TRBJ2-3	TRBD1	CATSDEDREPQYF	TGTGCCACCAGTGATGAGGACAGGGAGCCGCAGTATTTT
TRBV28	NA	TRBJ1-2	NA	CASSQDPHIAGYTF	TGTGCCAGCAGTCAGGACCCTCACATCGCGGGCTACACCTTC
TRBV20-1	NA	TRBJ2-7	TRBD2	CSASRLAGDHEQYF	TGCAGTGCTAGTCGGCTAGCGGGAGACCACGAGCAGTACTTC
TRBV28	few	TRBJ2-7	TRBD2	CASSYGLAGDEQYF	TGTGCCAGCAGTTATGGACTAGCGGGAGACGAGCAGTACTTC
TRBV15	NA	TRBJ1-4	TRBD1	CATSRKQGINEKLFF	TGTGCCACCAGCAGAAAACAGGGGATTAATGAAAAACTGTTTTTT
TRBV28	few	TRBJ1-6	NA	CASSLSWRSSYNSPLHF	TGTGCCAGCAGTTTATCTTGGAGGAGCTCCTATAATTCACCCCTCCACTTT
TRBV28	NA	TRBJ2-3	NA	CASSHRWTSTDTQYF	TGTGCCAGCAGTCACAGGTGGACTAGCACAGATACGCAGTATTTT
TRBV29-1	few	TRBJ2-6	NA	CSVDKPGHLPTLGANVLTF	TGCAGCGTTGATAAACCGGGACACCTTCCAACTTTGGGGGCCAACGTCCTGACTTTC
TRBV29-1	NA	TRBJ1-1	NA	CSVERARGTEAFF	TGCAGCGTTGAGCGGGCGAGGGGAACTGAAGCTTTCTTT
TRBV7-9	few	TRBJ2-7	TRBD1	CASSLEGQSLEQYF	TGTGCCAGCAGCTTAGAGGGACAGTCGCTCGAGCAGTACTTC
TRBV7-3	few	TRBJ2-3	NA	CASSPGRVEHTQYF	TGTGCCAGCAGCCCAGGACGGGTAGAACATACGCAGTATTTT
TRBV18	few	TRBJ2-5	NA	CASSPVSGQETQYF	TGTGCCAGCTCACCGGTAAGCGGCCAAGAGACCCAGTACTTC
TRBV5-1	NA	TRBJ2-1	TRBD2	CASSLEASGPKQFF	TGCGCCAGCAGCTTGGAGGCTAGCGGGCCCAAGCAGTTCTTC
TRBV29-1	NA	TRBJ1-1	NA	CSVEGGGTTEAFF	TGCAGCGTTGAAGGAGGGGGAACGACTGAAGCTTTCTTT
TRBV20-1	NA	TRBJ1-1	NA	CSASDMGKMDTEAFF	TGCAGTGCTAGTGATATGGGGAAGATGGACACTGAAGCTTTCTTT
TRBV5-4	NA	TRBJ2-7	NA	CASSFVFQIGTSWRDRVYEQYF	TGTGCCAGCAGCTTTGTTTTCCAGATCGGAACCTCCTGGCGGGATAGAGTCTACGAGCAGTACTTC
TRBV4-3	once	TRBJ1-5	NA	CASSQGLSNQPQHF	TGCGCCAGCAGCCAAGGTTTGAGCAATCAGCCCCAGCATTTT
TRBV28	few	TRBJ1-1	NA	CASSFQGGGTEAFF	TGTGCCAGCAGTTTCCAGGGAGGAGGAACTGAAGCTTTCTTT
TRBV29-1	NA	TRBJ1-5	NA	CSVGIGGGSNQPQHF	TGCAGCGTCGGAATTGGTGGGGGTAGCAATCAGCCCCAGCATTTT
TRBV5-1	few	TRBJ1-6	NA	CASSLQGSSYNSPLHF	TGCGCCAGCAGCTTGCAGGGGAGCTCCTATAATTCACCCCTCCACTTT
TRBV27	few	TRBJ2-3	NA	CASSSARPTDTQYF	TGTGCCAGCAGTTCTGCTCGACCCACAGATACGCAGTATTTT
TRBV29-1	NA	TRBJ2-3	NA	CSVSQLAGPSTDTQYF	TGCAGCGTTAGTCAACTGGCAGGGCCGTCCACAGATACGCAGTATTTT
TRBV7-9	NA	TRBJ2-5	TRBD2	CASSLARSGSQETQYF	TGTGCCAGCAGCTTAGCGAGAAGCGGGAGCCAAGAGACCCAGTACTTC
TRBV21-1	NA	TRBJ2-5	NA	CASSPRGRTDRETQYF	TGTGCCAGCAGCCCAAGGGGGCGCACGGATAGGGAGACCCAGTACTTC
TRBV29-1	NA	TRBJ2-3	NA	CSVGTGLTDTQYF	TGCAGCGTCGGAACAGGGCTCACAGATACGCAGTATTTT
TRBV12-3/TRBV12-4	NA	TRBJ2-3	NA	CASSPQAGGMLTDTQYF	TGTGCCAGCAGTCCCCAGGCCGGCGGGATGCTCACAGATACGCAGTATTTT
TRBV20-1	few	TRBJ2-7	TRBD2	CSAPRTSGRGYEQYF	TGCAGTGCGCCTCGGACTAGCGGGAGAGGTTACGAGCAGTACTTC
TRBV11-3	NA	TRBJ1-2	NA	CASSLMGYGYTF	TGTGCCAGCAGCTTAATGGGCTATGGCTACACCTTC
TRBV19	NA	TRBJ2-3	NA	CASSPPSAEYTDTQYF	TGTGCCAGTAGTCCGCCCTCTGCGGAGTACACAGATACGCAGTATTTT
TRBV10-1	NA	TRBJ2-7	NA	CASSWGLGLDTEQYF	TGCGCCAGCAGTTGGGGTTTGGGGCTGGATACCGAGCAGTACTTC
TRBV6-2/TRBV6-3	NA	TRBJ2-7	NA	CASRRPGIPYEQYF	TGTGCCAGCAGACGACCGGGAATACCCTACGAGCAGTACTTC